A single sample gave rise to the 20 T cell receptor beta chains below, sequenced in a study of blood T cells in healthy people across ages (dated by TCRdb to about 2015). The method was 5' RACE. The instrument was an Illumina HiSeq 2500. A second PCR of roughly 6 to 11 cycles was run with a J-beta primer mix and a sample-barcoded 5' primer. In TCRdb, the public reads were trimmed at Q25 with fastp and aligned with MiXCR, with productive beta chains retained. Rows with one shared CDR3 protein collapse into an entry with the most common genes and DNA. The sample table lists more than 1,000,000 distinct CDR3 sequences, almost 25% of them with a count of one. Of the sample, around 0.75% falls within the top ten clones. These data are also associated with another study on T cells of mothers and their children.

The material sequenced was blood. These receptors were obtained from a girl aged 2-9 years in good health.

The J gene is TRBJ2-1, the V gene TRBV20-1; 12 bases are shared with TRBD2. The J call may be faulty, since TRBJ2-7 better matches the DNA end. Per germline, CDR1 DFQATT and CDR2 SNEGSKA (reference sequence). The CDR3 contains 16 residues. Here the CDR3 reads CSARGLAGASSYEQYF. CDR3 nucleotides: TGCAGTGCTAGAGGACTAGCGGGGGCTAGCTCCTACGAGCAGTACTTC.

This clonotype showed up just a few times. The chain couples TRBV6-1 to TRBJ2-5; D unresolved. In germline, CDR1 is MNHNS, CDR2 SASEGT. This CDR3 spans 13 amino acids. Trimming removed 8 bases from V and 0 bases from J, with 10 bases in between. CDR3 bases: TGTGCCAGCCGCGCCACGTACCAAGAGACCCAGTACTTC. It translates to CASRATYQETQYF.

This clonotype was detected only a few times. This chain links TRBV13 with TRBJ2-5; D remains unclear. Germline assignment: CDR1 PRHDT and CDR2 FYEKMQ (reference sequence). V was pared by 5 bases and J by 3 bases, with 10 bases between. The CDR3 has 13 residues. The CDR3 here is CASSRQAKETQYF. The CDR3 bases are TGTGCCAGCAGCCGGCAGGCTAAAGAGACCCAGTACTTC.

In its sample, this clonotype was seen a few times. CDR3 sequence reads: CASSGNLYEQYF. CDR3 in DNA: TGTGCCAGCAGTGGTAACCTCTACGAGCAGTACTTC. This chain uses TRBV2 with TRBJ2-7; the D is unclear. Germline V gene data show CDR1 as SNHLY and CDR2 as FYNNEI. The CDR3 extends over 12 amino acids. V shed 4 bases and J shed 3 bases, with 7 bases lying between them. The whole variable domain, remainder taken from reference TRBV2 and TRBJ2-7, is EPEVTQTPSHQVTQMGQEVILRCVPISNHLYFYWYRQILGQKVEFLVSFYNNEISEKSEIFDDQFSVERPDGSNFTLKIRSTKLEDSAMYFCASSGNLYEQYFGPGTRLTVT.

The V gene is TRBV7-9, the J gene TRBJ1-2; the D gene is possibly TRBD1 (5 bases). The CDR3 has 13 amino acids. V lost 3 bases and J lost 9, with 14 bases in between. The germline CDR1 and CDR2 sequences are SEHNR and FQNEAQ (reference sequence). CDR3 in DNA: TGTGCCAGCAGCTTTAAGGGGCGAGGGAGCTACACCTTC. This gives the protein CASSFKGRGSYTF.

This clonotype was counted between two and nine times. This chain uses TRBV5-1 with TRBJ2-5; 13 bases line up with TRBD2. CDR1 SGHRS and CDR2 YFSETQ come from the germline V gene. This CDR3 has 18 residues. The trim removed 0 bases at V and 1 base at J, leaving 6 bases unmatched. In DNA form, the CDR3 reads TGCGCCAGCAGCTTGGGGCGGACTAGCGGGGGTTCCCAAGAGACCCAGTACTTC. Its protein is CASSLGRTSGGSQETQYF.

Only a few counts were recorded for this clonotype. The V gene is TRBV12-3 or TRBV12-4, the J gene TRBJ2-3, with D unclear. Between the trimmed V and J ends, which lost 6 bases and 3 bases, there was a span of 7 bases. The CDR3 extends over 12 amino acids. CDR3 coding DNA: TGTGCCAGCAGGGACCGGACAGATACGCAGTATTTT. Encoded protein: CASRDRTDTQYF.

The V gene is TRBV14, the J gene TRBJ2-5, with a possible D match to TRBD2 (6 bases). The better agreement between TRBJ2-1 and the DNA end casts doubt on the J call. This CDR3 is 15 amino acids long. CDR1 SGHDN and CDR2 FVKESK come from the germline V gene. The CDR3 region has the DNA TGTGCCAGCAGCCAATCGGGGACTGCCTCTTTAGGGCAGTTCTTC. It specifies CASSQSGTASLGQFF.

J is TRBJ2-1 and V is TRBV12-3 or TRBV12-4; D tentatively reads TRBD1 or TRBD2 (5 bases each). This CDR3 is 15 amino acids long. Trimming took 1 base from V and 8 from J, leaving 15 bases between them. CDR3 coding DNA: TGTGCCAGCAGTTTAGGGGGGAGTGTAGGCGATGAGCAGTTCTTC. It translates to CASSLGGSVGDEQFF.

This clonotype was detected a few times. The genes are TRBV11-2 and TRBJ2-3; 13 bases map to TRBD2. This CDR3 is built from 19 residues. J lost 2 bases, V lost 4 bases, and 12 bases had no gene match. Germline V gene sequence: CDR1 SGHAT, CDR2 FQNNGV. The CDR3 loop reads CASSSPPGLAGSHTDTQYF. DNA of the CDR3: TGTGCCAGCAGCTCGCCGCCGGGACTAGCGGGGTCGCACACAGATACGCAGTATTTT.

The CDR3 nucleotides are TGTGCCACCAGCTCTGACAGCAACACTGAAGCTTTCTTT. Translation gives CATSSDSNTEAFF. J is TRBJ1-1 and V is TRBV15; the D gene is possibly TRBD1 (5 bases). With 5 bases removed from V and 2 bases from J, the gap between germline ends came to 9 bases. Germline lookup yields CDR1 LNHNV and CDR2 YYDKDF (reference sequence). CDR3 size: 13 residues.

In this sample, this clonotype turned up a few times. A much larger clone is a single base away; this may be a read error. The chain is built from TRBV7-8 and TRBJ2-3; D is unresolved. The length of the CDR3 is 15 residues. The germline gives CDR1 SGHVS, CDR2 FQNEAQ. The CDR3 region is CASSPLLQDTDTQCF. For the CDR3, the DNA is TGTGCCAGCAGCCCGCTCCTTCAAGACACAGATACGCAGTGTTTT.

This chain connects TRBV11-2 to TRBJ2-1; D not certain. The germline CDR1 and CDR2 sequences are SGHAT and FQNNGV. The ends were cut back, 1 base at V and 4 bases at J, with 8 bases in the middle. CDR3 length equals 14 residues. CDR3 in amino acids: CASSLGIGYNEQFF. CDR3 bases: TGTGCCAGCAGCTTAGGTATAGGGTACAATGAGCAGTTCTTC.

The chain combines TRBV12-3 or TRBV12-4 with TRBJ1-2; perhaps TRBD1 as D (6 bases). The CDR3 has 14 residues. V lost 6 bases and J lost 8, with 19 bases in between. The CDR3 sequence: CASSRDTFSVGYTF. DNA for the CDR3: TGTGCCAGCAGCCGGGACACGTTTTCGGTCGGCTACACCTTC.

The chain couples TRBV3-1 to TRBJ1-2; 11 positions agree with TRBD1. Trimming cost V 0 bases and J 6 bases; bases outside gene matches: 6. The CDR3 length is 16 residues. The germline V gene has CDR1 LGHDT and CDR2 YNNKEL (reference sequence). CDR3 coding DNA: TGTGCCAGCAGCCAAGATAGGGACAGGGGGATCCATGGCTACACCTTC. Amino acids: CASSQDRDRGIHGYTF.

The chain combines TRBV10-3 with TRBJ1-1; perhaps TRBD1 as D (5 bases). Germline V gene lookup returns CDR1 ENHRY and CDR2 SYGVKD. Deletions cut 0 bases from V and 5 bases from J, with 7 bases between. This CDR3 has 13 residues. CDR3 amino acids: CAISESGQTEAFF. CDR3 nucleotides: TGTGCCATCAGTGAGTCGGGGCAGACTGAAGCTTTCTTT.

J is TRBJ2-5 and V is TRBV28, with D possibly being TRBD1 or TRBD2 (5 bases each). In germline, CDR1 is MDHEN, CDR2 SYDVKM. V shed 5 bases and J shed 9 bases, with 13 bases lying between them. The CDR3 runs 12 residues. CDR3 in DNA: TGTGCCAGCAGTCCACAGGACTTTCCCCAGTACTTC. Translation gives CASSPQDFPQYF.

This clonotype was seen only a few times. This chain uses TRBV9 with TRBJ1-2, with D hard to call. Deletions cut 2 bases from V and 4 bases from J, with 9 bases between. The CDR3 has 13 amino acids. CDR1 and CDR2 (germline): SGDLS, YYNGEE. The CDR3 nucleotides are TGTGCCAGCAGCGTCGGAGAGGGCTATGGCTACACCTTC. This gives the protein CASSVGEGYGYTF.

The sample holds a few counts of this clonotype. V and J are TRBV20-1 and TRBJ1-1; D possibly corresponds to TRBD1 (6 bases). Germline V CDR1 and CDR2: DFQATT, SNEGSKA (reference sequence). The V end was cut by 1 base, the J end by 1 base, with 13 bases between. There are 15 residues in the CDR3. CDR3 residues: CSARGGAGANTEAFF. In DNA, the CDR3 is TGCAGTGCTAGAGGGGGGGCAGGTGCGAACACTGAAGCTTTCTTT.

This chain links TRBV7-8 with TRBJ2-5; D ambiguous. The CDR3 is 14 residues long. The V end lost 2 bases, the J end lost 5 bases, and 12 bases lay between the germline ends. Germline CDR1 is SGHVS and CDR2 is FQNEAQ. CDR3 sequence reads: CASSLITRDETQYF. CDR3 in DNA: TGTGCCAGCAGCTTAATAACGCGTGATGAGACCCAGTACTTC.